These 24 T cell receptor beta chains were sequenced from one sample in a study of response to subunit inactivated influenza vaccine. From the RT-PCR reads, TCRdb called clonotypes with MiXCR, one entry per CDR3 protein. Of 300,000 to 350,000 distinct CDR3 sequences in the sample, about 20% were seen once. This sample comprised PBMCs from blood, obtained about 20 months after vaccination. These receptors were collected from a man in his fifties or sixties who received an inactivated influenza vaccine.

This clonotype appeared many times. The CDR3 DNA is TGCAGTGCTAGCGGCGGTGGAGCTTTCTTT. Amino acids: CSASGGGAFF. V is TRBV20-1 and J is TRBJ1-1; D not resolved. With 3 bases removed from V and 10 bases from J, the gap between germline ends came to 9 bases. Germline CDR1 and CDR2: DFQATT and SNEGSKA (reference sequence). The CDR3 extends over 10 amino acids.

The count of this clonotype is one. This rearrangement joins TRBV11-3 to TRBJ2-4, with D perhaps given as TRBD1 or TRBD2 (5 bases each). The V end lost 5 bases, the J end lost 9 bases, and 14 bases lay between the germline ends. CDR3 size: 13 residues. From germline, CDR1 is SGHNT and CDR2 YENEEA. The CDR3 region has the DNA TGTGCCAGCAGCCTGACTCGGGGCGCCATTCAGTACTTC. Translating gives CASSLTRGAIQYF.

This clonotype was observed a few times. The chain combines TRBV6-1 with TRBJ1-1; the D is unclear. Deletions cut 4 bases from V and 1 base from J, with 10 bases between. The CDR3 sequence is 14 residues long. The germline CDR1 and CDR2 sequences are MNHNS and SASEGT. This CDR3 reads CASSVRTRNTEAFF. CDR3 DNA sequence: TGTGCCAGCAGTGTCCGGACGAGGAACACTGAAGCTTTCTTT.

This clonotype was counted only a few times. This CDR3 is CASSQRGQGAYEQYF. Written as DNA, the CDR3 is TGCGCCAGCAGCCAGAGAGGACAGGGGGCTTACGAGCAGTACTTC. The J gene is TRBJ2-7, the V gene TRBV4-1, with TRBD1 matching over 11 bases. In germline, CDR1 is MGHRA, CDR2 YSYEKL. This CDR3 comprises 15 residues. V shed 3 bases and J 4 bases; nucleotides not matched to a gene: 5.

V is TRBV7-2 and J is TRBJ2-3; unclear D gene. CDR1 and CDR2 (germline): SGHTA, FQGNSA. The CDR3 is 14 residues long. Trimming cost V 0 bases and J 3 bases, with 7 bases left between them. DNA of the CDR3: TGTGCCAGCAGCTTAGCCGTCCGGACAGATACGCAGTATTTT. Translating gives CASSLAVRTDTQYF.

The chain couples TRBV20-1 to TRBJ1-2, with TRBD1 identical over 7 bases. CDR3 size: 14 residues. Trimming cost V 6 bases and J 5 bases; bases outside gene matches: 12. The germline V gene has CDR1 DFQATT and CDR2 SNEGSKA (reference sequence). The CDR3 reads CSAIPTGTPYGYTF. The CDR3 DNA reads TGCAGTGCCATTCCGACAGGGACGCCGTATGGCTACACCTTC.

With regard to this clonotype: A much larger clone differs from this one at a single base, so this may be a read error. The genes are TRBV15 and TRBJ1-1; D is uncertain. The CDR3 length is 14 residues. CDR1 is LNHNV and CDR2 is YYDKDF in the germline V gene (reference sequence). Trimming shortened V by 7 bases and J by 5 bases, and 17 bases separated the two germline ends. For the CDR3, the DNA is TGTGCCACCACCCCGAGGTGGGCGGGAACTGAAGCTTTCTTT. Translated: CATTPRWAGTEAFF.

The chain couples TRBV28 to TRBJ2-3, with 9 bases lining up with TRBD1. Germline CDR1 and CDR2: MDHEN and SYDVKM. The CDR3 runs to 16 residues. J lost 3 bases, V lost 4 bases, and 8 bases had no gene match. The CDR3 here is CASSSPGTGWTDTQYF. CDR3 in DNA: TGTGCCAGCAGTTCCCCCGGGACAGGGTGGACAGATACGCAGTATTTT.

This clonotype was seen many times. The chain employs TRBV10-1 and TRBJ2-5; D possibly corresponds to TRBD2 (6 bases). Germline values: CDR1 WNHNN, CDR2 SYGVQD (reference sequence). The CDR3 runs to 13 residues. Trimming removed 4 bases at V and 4 bases at J, with 10 bases between. The CDR3 reads CASSVTRGETQYF. The DNA of the CDR3 is TGCGCCAGCAGTGTGACTAGGGGAGAGACCCAGTACTTC.

The table lists this clonotype with a few counts. The V and J genes are TRBV15 and TRBJ1-2, with 8 bases matching TRBD1. Germline trimming cut 2 bases from V and 6 bases from J; bases unmatched to any gene: 11. The germline CDR1 and CDR2 sequences are LNHNV and YYDKDF (reference sequence). The CDR3 covers 16 residues. The chain's CDR3 is CATSRTGTGFPDGYTF. The DNA of the CDR3 is TGTGCCACCAGCAGAACTGGGACAGGCTTTCCTGATGGCTACACCTTC.

The V gene is TRBV7-8, the J gene TRBJ1-1, with D unclear. This CDR3 is built from 15 residues. Germline-derived CDR1 and CDR2 are SGHVS and FQNEAQ. Trimming took 1 base from V and 4 from J, leaving 13 bases between them. CDR3 protein: CASSLVAGRSTEAFF. CDR3 DNA: TGTGCCAGCAGCTTAGTAGCGGGAAGGAGCACTGAAGCTTTCTTT.

This clonotype has more than one count but fewer than ten. The V gene is TRBV29-1, the J gene TRBJ2-3; 7 bases are shared with TRBD1. The CDR3 loop spans 11 amino acids. V shed 5 bases, J shed 6 bases, and the junction held 2 bases outside the gene matches. CDR1 is SQVTM, CDR2 ANQGSEA, per germline. As DNA, the CDR3 is TGCAGCGTTCCACAGGGGGATACGCAGTATTTT. This codes for CSVPQGDTQYF.

Concerning this clonotype: The CDR3 carries no conserved terminal phenylalanine or tryptophan, so it likely arises from a read error. V usage is TRBV29-1 and J usage is TRBJ2-7; D is perhaps TRBD2 (6 bases). V was clipped by 3 bases and J by 5 bases, with 17 bases between them. From germline, CDR1 is SQVTM and CDR2 ANQGSEA. CDR3 length equals 14 residues. CDR3: CSVDPRGTGNEQYS. The CDR3 DNA reads as TGCAGCGTTGATCCCCGCGGGACGGGCAACGAGCAGTACTCC.

There are a few counts of this clonotype. The chain couples TRBV28 to TRBJ2-3; weak D call: TRBD1 (6 bases). Germline loops: CDR1 MDHEN, CDR2 SYDVKM. This CDR3 is 16 amino acids long. Trimming took 5 bases from V and 2 from J, leaving 17 bases between them. The CDR3 reads CASSTRHGDITDTQYF. The CDR3, as DNA: TGTGCCAGCAGTACTAGACATGGGGACATCACAGATACGCAGTATTTT. Complete variable domain (other parts from reference TRBV28 and TRBJ2-3): DVKVTQSSRYLVKRTGEKVFLECVQDMDHENMFWYRQDPGLGLRLIYFSYDVKMKEKGDIPEGYSVSREKKERFSLILESASTNQTSMYLCASSTRHGDITDTQYFGPGTRLTVL.

Written as DNA, the CDR3 is TGCAGTGCTAGAGATCTCGACAGGGGAAATGGCTACACCTTC. Its protein product is CSARDLDRGNGYTF. The rearrangement uses TRBV20-1 and TRBJ1-2, with TRBD1 matching 8 bases. Trimming removed 0 bases from V and 6 bases from J; junction bases left unmatched: 6. Germline V CDR1 and CDR2: DFQATT, SNEGSKA (reference sequence). The CDR3 totals 14 residues.

This chain joins TRBV3-1 and TRBJ2-3; the D is unclear. V lost 0 bases to trimming and J lost 0 bases, with 4 bases between them. The CDR3 loop spans 14 amino acids. The germline V gene encodes CDR1 LGHDT and CDR2 YNNKEL (reference sequence). CDR3 in DNA: TGTGCCAGCAGCCAAGACAGTAGCACAGATACGCAGTATTTT. Translated: CASSQDSSTDTQYF.

The sample holds a few counts of this clonotype. The CDR3 coding sequence is TGTGCCAGCAGTGACAGCCCTCCGGTATTCTTC. It yields the protein CASSDSPPVFF. This chain connects TRBV2 to TRBJ2-1; D is uncertain. The germline V gene has CDR1 SNHLY and CDR2 FYNNEI. The CDR3 loop spans 11 amino acids. Deletions cut 3 bases from V and 16 bases from J, with 13 bases between.

J is TRBJ2-1 and V is TRBV19; D is possibly TRBD1 (5 bases). Germline-derived CDR1 and CDR2 are LNHDA and SQIVND (reference sequence). The CDR3 has 16 amino acids. The V end was cut by 7 bases, the J end by 1 base, with 17 bases between. In DNA form, the CDR3 reads TGTGCCAGTACCAAACCCGGACAAAATTCCTACAATGAGCAGTTCTTC. This encodes CASTKPGQNSYNEQFF.

With regard to this clonotype: The CDR3 carries no conserved terminal phenylalanine or tryptophan, so it likely arises from a read error. The DNA is omitted, as the CDR3 cannot be located on it reliably, and the CDR3 follows TCRdb's listing. V is TRBV5-8 and J is TRBJ1-2. Germline CDR1 is SGHTS and CDR2 is YDEGEE. Both ends counted, the CDR3 spans 14 residues. Here the CDR3 reads CASSLSAFAIGYRL.

In its sample, this clonotype was seen a few times. The J gene is TRBJ1-6, the V gene TRBV25-1, with TRBD1 matching over 7 bases. Germline V gives CDR1 MGHDK, CDR2 SYGVNS. This CDR3 region has 17 residues. V lost 2 bases to trimming and J lost 1 base; unmatched junction nucleotides: 5. CDR3 sequence: CASSEHRGRSYNSPLHF. In DNA form, the CDR3 reads TGTGCCAGCAGTGAACACAGGGGACGGTCCTATAATTCACCCCTCCACTTT.

The chain couples TRBV21-1 to TRBJ2-7; TRBD1, the table's D call, lacks a check against the DNA. TRBV21-1 is described as a pseudogene. The CDR3 is 13 residues long. In nucleotides, the CDR3 is TGTGCCCTCCAGGGAAAGTTCCCTGGGGAGCAGTACTTC. Translated, it gives CALQGKFPGEQYF.

This clonotype was picked up many times. This chain uses TRBV7-8 with TRBJ1-5; D remains ambiguous. This CDR3 is 14 amino acids long. Germline CDR1 reads SGHVS; CDR2 reads FQNEAQ. The germline V and J ends were trimmed by 0 bases and 4 bases, with 7 bases remaining between them. CDR3 region: CASSLAFGNQPQHF. CDR3 in DNA: TGTGCCAGCAGCTTAGCCTTCGGTAATCAGCCCCAGCATTTT.

A few counts support this clonotype. J is TRBJ1-4 and V is TRBV4-2; TRBD1 might be the D (5 bases). The CDR3 is 15 residues long. Trimming pared 0 bases from V and 8 bases from J, leaving 13 bases between. Per germline, CDR1 LGHNA and CDR2 YNFKEQ. The CDR3 protein is CASSQDMGGEEKLFF. CDR3 nucleotide sequence: TGTGCCAGCAGCCAAGACATGGGGGGGGAAGAAAAACTGTTTTTT.

This chain joins TRBV28 and TRBJ2-7; 7 bases line up with TRBD1. Trimming at V came to 5 bases and at J to 2 bases, leaving 6 bases not matched to a gene. The CDR3 consists of 14 residues. From germline, CDR1 is MDHEN and CDR2 SYDVKM. The CDR3 DNA follows: TGTGCCAGCAGTCCAGACAGGGTTACCTACGAGCAGTACTTC. It yields the protein CASSPDRVTYEQYF.